This T cell receptor (beta chain) was profiled in a study of regulatory T cells in long-lasting Graves disease. Overall study results and limits: Favored usage of TRBV28, TRBJ1-2 and TRBJ2-5 was recorded in persistent disease.

Construction of the TCR beta libraries employed iRepertoire HTBI primers in conjunction with Arm-PCR of CDR3 regions. Via MiXCR, TCRdb re-called the multiplex PCR reads, giving one row per CDR3 protein. The sample yields fewer than 650,000 distinct CDR3 sequences, about 16% seen once. The trim removed 4 bases at V and 4 bases at J, leaving 6 bases unmatched. The CDR3 runs to 13 residues. Germline CDR1 reads SQVTM; CDR2 reads ANQGSEA. Time point denoted: newly diagnosed GD, antithyroid drugs for less than 3 months. Following extraction of RNA from PBMCs, that RNA was used to make the TCR library. EDTA tubes held Nine milliliters of peripheral blood from each patient. This clonotype has at least ten counts. Its antigen is undetermined. These data were also reused for a study on T cells in Graves' hyperthyroidism and ophthalmopathy. That paper notes: Blood also held most thyroid clonotypes expanded beyond 0.001.

The clonotype comes from a man between 18 and 29 years old with Graves disease. V gene TRBV29-1 combines with J gene TRBJ1-1; 7 nucleotides agree with TRBD1. The input for sequencing was peripheral blood mononuclear cells (PBMCs), taken at new diagnosis, from a patient treated with antithyroid drugs. CDR3 nucleotide sequence: TGCAGCGTTGTCAGGGGGAGTGGCACTGAAGCTTTCTTT. Its translation is CSVVRGSGTEAFF.